What follows describes a single TCR beta chain. In the same sample, other DNA sequences code for this CDR3. The data are from a study of shared clonotypes between healthy human individuals. The germline V gene has CDR1 KGHSH and CDR2 LQKENI. The CDR3 runs 13 residues. V was trimmed by 2 bases and J by 4 bases, leaving 8 bases between them. Generated by immunoSEQ multiplex PCR, the TCRdb table keeps only in-frame clones and is missing some. The repertoire holds around 2.5 million clones, with 93% as singletons. This receptor was obtained from a young man in good health. Some clones in this sample may be carry-over from other donors' samples. The specimen was naive CD4+ T cells from PBMCs. Specified subset: CD45RA+ positively selected. The rearrangement links TRBV18 to TRBJ2-5; no reliable D call. The CDR3 coding sequence is TGTGCCAGCTCACCAGGGATCGGAGAGACCCAGTACTTC. It is translated as CASSPGIGETQYF.